This T cell receptor (beta chain) is from a study of T cells after yellow fever vaccination. A single record per CDR3 protein comes from TCRdb applying MiXCR to the 5' RACE reads. The sample includes roughly 26,000 distinct CDR3 sequences, 5.5% of them seen just once. This sample comprised PBMCs, either bulk or a sorted T-cell subset (CD4+, CD8+, memory, or dextramer-sorted; not recorded which), obtained 15 days after the yellow fever booster vaccination. This receptor was obtained from a man aged 30-40 years who received the YFV17D yellow fever vaccine.

CDR3 sequence: CASSSGLDRIGEQYF. The CDR3 coding sequence is TGTGCCAGCAGCAGCGGACTAGACCGGATCGGCGAGCAGTACTTC. This chain uses TRBV5-4 with TRBJ2-7, with 7 bases identical to TRBD2. J lost 6 bases, V lost 4 bases, and 13 bases had no gene match. The CDR3 is 15 residues long. Looked up from germline, CDR1 is SGHNT and CDR2 is YYREEE (reference sequence).